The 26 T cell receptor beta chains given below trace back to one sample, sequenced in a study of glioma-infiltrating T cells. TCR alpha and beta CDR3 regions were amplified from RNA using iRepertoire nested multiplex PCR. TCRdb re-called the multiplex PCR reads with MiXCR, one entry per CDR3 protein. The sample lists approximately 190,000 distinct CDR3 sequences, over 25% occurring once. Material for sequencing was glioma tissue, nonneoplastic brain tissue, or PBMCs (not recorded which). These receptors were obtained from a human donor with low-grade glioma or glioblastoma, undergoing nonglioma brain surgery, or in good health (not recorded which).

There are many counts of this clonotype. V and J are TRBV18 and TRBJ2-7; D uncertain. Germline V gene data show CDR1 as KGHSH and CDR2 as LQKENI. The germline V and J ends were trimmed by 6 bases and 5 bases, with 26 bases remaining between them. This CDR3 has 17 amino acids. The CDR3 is CASSPSPTALVGDEQYF. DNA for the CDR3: TGTGCCAGCTCGCCCTCGCCTACTGCCCTCGTCGGCGACGAGCAGTACTTC.

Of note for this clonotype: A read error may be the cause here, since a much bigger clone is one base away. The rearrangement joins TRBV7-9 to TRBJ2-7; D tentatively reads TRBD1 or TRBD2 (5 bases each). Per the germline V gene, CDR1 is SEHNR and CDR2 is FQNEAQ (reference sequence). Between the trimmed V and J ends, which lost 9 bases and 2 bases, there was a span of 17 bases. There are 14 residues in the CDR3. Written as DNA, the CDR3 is TGTGCCAGAAGCCCGAGGGACGCAGCCTACGAGCAGTACTTC. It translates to CARSPRDAAYEQYF.

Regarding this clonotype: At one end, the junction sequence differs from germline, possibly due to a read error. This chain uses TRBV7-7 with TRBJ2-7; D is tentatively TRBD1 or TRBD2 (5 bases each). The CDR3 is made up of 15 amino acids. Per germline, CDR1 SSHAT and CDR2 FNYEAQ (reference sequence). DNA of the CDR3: TGTGCTAGCAGCTTCTCGGCAGGGAGCTCCTACGAGCAGTACTTC. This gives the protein CASSFSAGSSYEQYF.

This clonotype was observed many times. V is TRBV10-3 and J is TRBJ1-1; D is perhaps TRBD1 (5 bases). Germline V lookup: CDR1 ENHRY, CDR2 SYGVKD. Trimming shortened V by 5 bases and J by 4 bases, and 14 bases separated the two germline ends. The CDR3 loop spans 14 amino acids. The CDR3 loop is CAISSGTAITEAFF. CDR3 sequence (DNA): TGTGCCATCAGTTCCGGGACCGCGATCACTGAAGCTTTCTTT.

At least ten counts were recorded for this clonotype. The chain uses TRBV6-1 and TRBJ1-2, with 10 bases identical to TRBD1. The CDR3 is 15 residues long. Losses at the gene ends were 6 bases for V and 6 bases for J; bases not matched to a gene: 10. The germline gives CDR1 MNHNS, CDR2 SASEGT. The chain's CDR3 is CASSPTGGEFHGYTF. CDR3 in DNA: TGTGCCAGCAGCCCGACAGGGGGCGAGTTTCATGGCTACACCTTC.

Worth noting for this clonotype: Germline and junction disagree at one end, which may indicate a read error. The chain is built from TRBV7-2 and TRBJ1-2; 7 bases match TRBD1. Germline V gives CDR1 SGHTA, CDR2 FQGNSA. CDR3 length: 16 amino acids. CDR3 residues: CASGSMTGNQNYGYTF. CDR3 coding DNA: TGTGCCAGCGGCTCTATGACAGGGAACCAGAACTATGGCTACACCTTT. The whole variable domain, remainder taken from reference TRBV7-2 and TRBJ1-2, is GAGVSQSPSNKVTEKGKDVELRCDPISGHTALYWYRQSLGQGLEFLIYFQGNSAPDKSGLPSDRFSAERTGGSVSTLTIQRTQQEDSAVYLCASGSMTGNQNYGYTFGSGTRLTVV.

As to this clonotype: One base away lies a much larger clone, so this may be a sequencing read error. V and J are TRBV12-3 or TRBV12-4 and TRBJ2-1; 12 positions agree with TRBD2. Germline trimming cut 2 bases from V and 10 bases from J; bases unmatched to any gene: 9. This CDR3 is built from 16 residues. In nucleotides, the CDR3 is TGTGCCAGCAGTTTACGACTAGCGGGAGTCTCCTACGAGCAGTTCTTC. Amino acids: CASSLRLAGVSYEQFF.

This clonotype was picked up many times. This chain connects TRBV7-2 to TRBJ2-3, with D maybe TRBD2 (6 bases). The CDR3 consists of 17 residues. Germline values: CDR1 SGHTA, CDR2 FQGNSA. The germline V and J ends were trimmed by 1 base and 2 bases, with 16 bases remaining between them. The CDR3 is CASSLDMMAGLTDTQYF. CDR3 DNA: TGTGCCAGCAGCTTAGACATGATGGCGGGGCTCACAGATACGCAGTATTTT.

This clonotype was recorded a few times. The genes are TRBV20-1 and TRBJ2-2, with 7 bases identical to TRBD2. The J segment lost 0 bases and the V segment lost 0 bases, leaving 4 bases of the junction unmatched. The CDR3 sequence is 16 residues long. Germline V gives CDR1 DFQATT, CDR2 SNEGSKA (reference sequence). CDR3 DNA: TGCAGTGCTAGAGATCTTGCGGGAGCGAACACCGGGGAGCTGTTTTTT. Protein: CSARDLAGANTGELFF.

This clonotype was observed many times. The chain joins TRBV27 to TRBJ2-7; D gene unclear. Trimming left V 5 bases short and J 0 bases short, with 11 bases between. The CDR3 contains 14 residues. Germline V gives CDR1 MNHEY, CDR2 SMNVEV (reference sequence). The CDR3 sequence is CASSPSKSSYEQYF. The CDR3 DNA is TGTGCCAGCAGTCCGAGCAAGAGCTCCTACGAGCAGTACTTC.

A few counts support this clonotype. CDR3 DNA: TGTGCCAGTAGTGCCGGGAACCTAAAAACCGGGGAGCTGTTTTTT. This encodes CASSAGNLKTGELFF. The rearrangement uses TRBV19 and TRBJ2-2; D is perhaps TRBD2 (5 bases). The CDR3 has 15 amino acids. The germline V and J ends were trimmed by 5 bases and 5 bases, with 15 bases remaining between them. CDR1 is LNHDA and CDR2 is SQIVND in the germline V gene (reference sequence).

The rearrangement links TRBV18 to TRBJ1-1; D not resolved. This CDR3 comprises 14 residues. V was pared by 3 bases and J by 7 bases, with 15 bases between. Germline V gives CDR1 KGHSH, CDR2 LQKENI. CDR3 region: CASSPSLEYFEAFF. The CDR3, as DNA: TGTGCCAGCTCACCTAGTTTGGAATATTTTGAAGCTTTCTTT.

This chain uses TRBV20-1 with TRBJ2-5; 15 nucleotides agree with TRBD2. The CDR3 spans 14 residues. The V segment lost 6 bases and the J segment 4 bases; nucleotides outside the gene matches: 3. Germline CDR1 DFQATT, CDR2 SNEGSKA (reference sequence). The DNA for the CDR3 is TGCAGTGCCCCGGGACTAGCGGGAGGAGAGACCCAGTACTTC. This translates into CSAPGLAGGETQYF.

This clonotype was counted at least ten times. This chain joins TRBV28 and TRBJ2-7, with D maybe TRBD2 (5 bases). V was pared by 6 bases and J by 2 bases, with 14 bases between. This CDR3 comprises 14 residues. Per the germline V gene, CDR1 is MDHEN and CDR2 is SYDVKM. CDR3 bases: TGTGCCAGCAGGATGAGGAGCGGAGCCTACGAGCAGTACTTC. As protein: CASRMRSGAYEQYF.

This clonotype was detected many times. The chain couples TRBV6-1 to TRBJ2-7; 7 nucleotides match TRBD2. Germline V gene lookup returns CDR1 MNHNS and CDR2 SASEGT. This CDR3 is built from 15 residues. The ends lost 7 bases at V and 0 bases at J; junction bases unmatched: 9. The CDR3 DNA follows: TGTGCCAGCATCATGGGACTACCAGGCTCCTACGAGCAGTACTTC. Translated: CASIMGLPGSYEQYF.

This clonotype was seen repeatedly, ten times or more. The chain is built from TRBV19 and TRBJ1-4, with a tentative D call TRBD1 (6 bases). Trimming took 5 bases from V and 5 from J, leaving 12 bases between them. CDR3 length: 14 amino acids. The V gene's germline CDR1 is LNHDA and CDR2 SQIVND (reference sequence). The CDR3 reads CASSVGTRNEKLFF. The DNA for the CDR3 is TGTGCCAGTAGTGTTGGGACAAGAAATGAAAAACTGTTTTTT.

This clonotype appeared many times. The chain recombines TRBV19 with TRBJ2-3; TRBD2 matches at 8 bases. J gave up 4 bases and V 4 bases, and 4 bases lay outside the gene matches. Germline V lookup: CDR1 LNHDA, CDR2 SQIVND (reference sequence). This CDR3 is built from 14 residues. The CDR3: CASSKAGAADTQYF. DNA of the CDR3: TGTGCCAGTAGTAAAGCGGGAGCCGCAGATACGCAGTATTTT.

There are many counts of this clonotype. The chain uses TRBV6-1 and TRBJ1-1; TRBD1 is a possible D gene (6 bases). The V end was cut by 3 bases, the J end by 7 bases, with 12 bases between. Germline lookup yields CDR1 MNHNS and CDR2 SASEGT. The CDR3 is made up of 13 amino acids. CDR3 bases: TGTGCCAGCAGTGAGTCCCAGGGGATTGAAGCTTTCTTT. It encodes CASSESQGIEAFF.

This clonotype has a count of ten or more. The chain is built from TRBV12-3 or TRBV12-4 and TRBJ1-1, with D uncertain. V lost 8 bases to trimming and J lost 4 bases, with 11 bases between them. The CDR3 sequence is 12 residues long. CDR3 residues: CASLGGSTEAFF. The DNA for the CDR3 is TGTGCCAGCCTAGGAGGGTCCACTGAAGCTTTCTTT.

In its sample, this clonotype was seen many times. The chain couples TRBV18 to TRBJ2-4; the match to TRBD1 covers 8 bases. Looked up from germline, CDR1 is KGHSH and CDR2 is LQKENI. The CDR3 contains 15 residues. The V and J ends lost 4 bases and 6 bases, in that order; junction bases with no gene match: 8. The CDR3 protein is CASSRGFGQGNIQYF. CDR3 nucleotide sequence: TGTGCCAGCTCACGAGGATTTGGACAGGGAAACATTCAGTACTTC.

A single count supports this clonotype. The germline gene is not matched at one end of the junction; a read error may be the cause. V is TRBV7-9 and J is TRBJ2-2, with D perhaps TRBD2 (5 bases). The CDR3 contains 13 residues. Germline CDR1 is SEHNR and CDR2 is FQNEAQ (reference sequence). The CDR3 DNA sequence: TGTGCCAGCAGCTTGAGGGAAACCGCGGAGCTGTTTTTT. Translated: CASSLRETAELFF. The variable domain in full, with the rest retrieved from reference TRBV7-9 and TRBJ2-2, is DTGVSQNPRHKITKRGQNVTFRCDPISEHNRLYWYRQTLGQGPEFLTYFQNEAQLEKSRLLSDRFSAERPKGSFSTLEIQRTEQGDSAMYLCASSLRETAELFFGEGSRLTVL.

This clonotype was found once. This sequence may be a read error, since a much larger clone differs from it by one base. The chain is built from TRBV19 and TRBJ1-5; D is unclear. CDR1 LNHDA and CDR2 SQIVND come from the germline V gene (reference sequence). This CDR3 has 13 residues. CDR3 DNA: TGTGCCGGTAGTGTGGACCCCCGGCAGCCCCAGCATTTT. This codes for CAGSVDPRQPQHF.

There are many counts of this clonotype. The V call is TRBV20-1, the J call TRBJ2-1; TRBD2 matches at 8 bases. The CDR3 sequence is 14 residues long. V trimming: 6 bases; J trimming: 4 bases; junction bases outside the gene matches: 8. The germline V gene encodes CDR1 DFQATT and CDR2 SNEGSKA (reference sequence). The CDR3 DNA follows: TGCAGTGCCCAGAGCGGGAGAGGGTACAATGAGCAGTTCTTC. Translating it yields CSAQSGRGYNEQFF.

The CDR3 region has the DNA TGTGCCAGCAGTGTCGTAATTCCGGGACAGGGGGCAGGAGAGCAGTACTTC. As protein: CASSVVIPGQGAGEQYF. The chain employs TRBV6-6 and TRBJ2-7, with 12 bases lining up with TRBD1. CDR3 length: 17 residues. Germline values: CDR1 MNHNY, CDR2 SVGAGI (reference sequence). J gave up 7 bases and V 5 bases, and 15 bases lay outside the gene matches.

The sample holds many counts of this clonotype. The CDR3 DNA reads as TGTGCCATCAGACCGGGACTAGCGGGAAGAGGGTCCTACGAGCAGTACTTC. Its translation: CAIRPGLAGRGSYEQYF. This chain uses TRBV10-3 with TRBJ2-7, with 13 bases lining up with TRBD2. This CDR3 contains 17 residues. Per germline, CDR1 ENHRY and CDR2 SYGVKD. V was pared by 6 bases and J by 1 base, with 9 bases of the junction left unmatched.

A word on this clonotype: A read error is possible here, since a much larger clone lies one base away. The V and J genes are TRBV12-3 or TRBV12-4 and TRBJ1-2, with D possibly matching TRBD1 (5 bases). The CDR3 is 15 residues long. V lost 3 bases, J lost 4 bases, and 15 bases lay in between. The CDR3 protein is CASSFRKGRSYGYTF. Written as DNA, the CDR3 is TGTGCCAGCAGTTTTAGGAAGGGGCGCAGCTATGGCTACACCTTC.